What follows are 20 T cell receptor beta chains derived from one specimen sequenced in a study of T cells in Graves' hyperthyroidism and ophthalmopathy. It was RNA transcripts that yielded the amplified TCR beta CDR3 regions. Using the HTBI primer set, a first-round RT-PCR was run on the TCR CDR3. One entry per CDR3 protein results from TCRdb running MiXCR on the multiplex PCR reads. The sample contains around 200,000 distinct CDR3 sequences, about 15% of which appear only once. Material: blood. The receptors originated from a woman in her fifties or sixties with Graves' hyperthyroidism.

The sample holds many counts of this clonotype. The chain combines TRBV18 with TRBJ1-1; a possible D gene is TRBD1 (5 bases). The CDR3 length is 13 residues. V dropped 8 bases and J dropped 1 base, with 11 bases sitting between them. Germline V gene lookup returns CDR1 KGHSH and CDR2 LQKENI. Here the CDR3 reads CASSLDRNTEAFF. In nucleotides, the CDR3 is TGTGCCAGCAGCTTAGACAGGAACACTGAAGCTTTCTTT.

This clonotype was found many times. The V call is TRBV20-1, the J call TRBJ1-2; no clear D. CDR1 and CDR2 (germline): DFQATT, SNEGSKA (reference sequence). The CDR3 has 13 amino acids. V gave up 0 bases and J gave up 10 bases, with 15 bases separating them. The DNA of the CDR3 is TGCAGTGCTAGAGATACTTGGCAGTTGGACTACACCTTC. It specifies CSARDTWQLDYTF.

Notes on this clonotype: This may be a read error, as it is one base from a much larger clone. The CDR3 spells CVSSIVGSGANVLTF. The CDR3 DNA sequence: TGTGTCAGCAGCATAGTAGGCTCCGGGGCCAACGTCCTGACTTTC. The rearrangement joins TRBV5-6 to TRBJ2-6; D is undetermined. The germline gives CDR1 SGHDT, CDR2 YYEEEE. The CDR3 totals 15 residues. The full variable domain, with the rest looked up from reference TRBV5-6 and TRBJ2-6, is DAGVTQSPTHLIKTRGQQVTLRCSPKSGHDTVSWYQQALGQGPQFIFQYYEEEERQRGNFPDRFSGHQFPNYSSELNVNALLLGDSALYLCVSSIVGSGANVLTFGAGSRLTVL.

V and J are TRBV28 and TRBJ2-5; either TRBD1 or TRBD2 may supply D (5 bases each). Germline values: CDR1 MDHEN, CDR2 SYDVKM. The V and J ends lost 4 bases and 2 bases respectively, with 11 bases between them. The CDR3 sequence is 14 residues long. The CDR3 sequence: CASSSRDAQETQYF. The CDR3 DNA sequence: TGTGCCAGCAGTTCCCGGGACGCACAAGAGACCCAGTACTTC. Together with reference TRBV28 and TRBJ2-5, the CDR3 gives the full variable domain: DVKVTQSSRYLVKRTGEKVFLECVQDMDHENMFWYRQDPGLGLRLIYFSYDVKMKEKGDIPEGYSVSREKKERFSLILESASTNQTSMYLCASSSRDAQETQYFGPGTRLLVL.

This clonotype was found many times. The rearrangement links TRBV11-1 to TRBJ2-3; D call uncertain. CDR1 SGHAT and CDR2 FQDESV come from the germline V gene (reference sequence). CDR3 length: 15 residues. V was cut by 4 bases and J by 5 bases, with 16 bases left in between. The CDR3 DNA reads TGTGCCAGCAGCTCCGTGGCTAGAAGGCAAGATACGCAGTATTTT. It codes for CASSSVARRQDTQYF. Full variable domain (rest looked up from reference TRBV11-1 and TRBJ2-3): EAEVAQSPRYKITEKSQAVAFWCDPISGHATLYWYRQILGQGPELLVQFQDESVVDDSQLPKDRFSAERLKGVDSTLKIQPAELGDSAMYLCASSSVARRQDTQYFGPGTRLTVL.

This clonotype appeared many times. The rearrangement joins TRBV19 to TRBJ1-5; perhaps TRBD1 as D (6 bases). Germline V CDR1 and CDR2: LNHDA, SQIVND (reference sequence). The CDR3 is 14 amino acids. The V gene lost 5 bases and the J gene lost 3 bases, with 11 bases spanning the gap. This CDR3 is CASSLDSINQPQHF. The CDR3 DNA reads TGTGCCAGTAGTCTGGACAGCATCAATCAGCCCCAGCATTTT.

Only a few counts were recorded for this clonotype. The rearrangement joins TRBV5-1 to TRBJ1-4; 7 bases line up with TRBD1. Germline V CDR1 and CDR2: SGHRS, YFSETQ. CDR3 length: 17 amino acids. The V segment lost 4 bases and the J segment 6 bases; nucleotides outside the gene matches: 15. The DNA for the CDR3 is TGCGCCAGCAGCATCGCGGGACAGCCAGGAGGGGATGAAAAACTGTTTTTT. As protein: CASSIAGQPGGDEKLFF.

This clonotype appeared many times. The chain carries TRBV5-1 and TRBJ1-1; D is unclear. Trimming removed 0 bases from V and 7 bases from J, with 4 bases in between. The CDR3 extends over 11 amino acids. CDR1 is SGHRS and CDR2 is YFSETQ in the germline V gene. CDR3 in amino acids: CASSLGIEAFF. CDR3 nucleotides: TGCGCCAGCAGCTTGGGAATTGAAGCTTTCTTT.

CDR3 bases: TGCAGTGCTAAGGGAGGGGACAGGGGGAACACTGAAGCTTTCTTT. It encodes CSAKGGDRGNTEAFF. The V and J genes are TRBV20-1 and TRBJ1-1; the match to TRBD1 covers 10 bases. Germline V gene lookup returns CDR1 DFQATT and CDR2 SNEGSKA (reference sequence). V lost 4 bases to trimming and J lost 1 base; unmatched junction nucleotides: 6. This CDR3 is 15 amino acids long.

V is TRBV7-9 and J is TRBJ2-1; TRBD1 or TRBD2 may be the D gene (5 bases each). Germline CDR1 SEHNR, CDR2 FQNEAQ (reference sequence). V was clipped by 5 bases and J by 8 bases, with 16 bases between them. The CDR3 is made up of 14 amino acids. The CDR3 nucleotides read TGTGCCAGCAGCCGGGGACGGCAGATCGATGAGCAGTTCTTC. Translating gives CASSRGRQIDEQFF.

The V call is TRBV4-2, the J call TRBJ2-5; TRBD2 agrees at 10 bases. This CDR3 has 14 residues. CDR1 is LGHNA and CDR2 is YNFKEQ in the germline V gene. V lost 6 bases and J lost 4; bases outside the gene matches: 5. The CDR3 region has the DNA TGTGCCAGCAGGGGTACTAGCGGGGCAGAGACCCAGTACTTC. It encodes CASRGTSGAETQYF.

This clonotype has a count of ten or more. V is TRBV2 and J is TRBJ2-3; 10 nucleotides match TRBD2. CDR1 is SNHLY, CDR2 FYNNEI, per germline. Unmatched junction bases numbered 14, after V lost 6 bases and J lost 2 bases. This CDR3 region has 18 residues. The CDR3 here is CASRAFITSGAFTDTQYF. The DNA of the CDR3 is TGTGCCAGCAGAGCCTTTATTACTAGCGGGGCTTTCACAGATACGCAGTATTTT.

This clonotype was counted many times. The chain joins TRBV6-1 to TRBJ1-5; the D gene is possibly TRBD1 (5 bases). The V gene's germline CDR1 is MNHNS and CDR2 SASEGT. Trimming took 1 base from V and 1 from J, leaving 11 bases between them. There are 16 residues in the CDR3. DNA of the CDR3: TGTGCCAGCAGTGAAGTATCCTGGGACAGCAATCAGCCCCAGCATTTT. Encoded protein: CASSEVSWDSNQPQHF.

Many counts were recorded for this clonotype. The chain is built from TRBV5-4 and TRBJ1-2; 8 nucleotides match TRBD1. V lost 4 bases, J lost 4 bases, and 3 bases stayed unmatched. Germline lookup yields CDR1 SGHNT and CDR2 YYREEE (reference sequence). This CDR3 has 13 residues. This chain's CDR3 is CASSLDRVYGYTF. The CDR3 DNA follows: TGTGCCAGCAGCCTGGACAGGGTCTATGGCTACACCTTC. Based on the CDR3 plus reference TRBV5-4 and TRBJ1-2, the full variable domain is ETGVTQSPTHLIKTRGQQVTLRCSSQSGHNTVSWYQQALGQGPQFIFQYYREEENGRGNFPPRFSGLQFPNYSSELNVNALELDDSALYLCASSLDRVYGYTFGSGTRLTVV.

This clonotype was detected ten times or more. This chain's CDR3 is CATSRWGGLGQETQYF. Written as DNA, the CDR3 is TGTGCCACCAGCAGGTGGGGGGGCTTGGGCCAAGAGACCCAGTACTTC. V is TRBV15 and J is TRBJ2-5; D perhaps matches TRBD2 (7 bases). The CDR3 runs 16 residues. Trimming pared 3 bases from V and 1 base from J, leaving 15 bases between. The V gene's germline CDR1 is LNHNV and CDR2 YYDKDF (reference sequence).

This clonotype was picked up many times. DNA of the CDR3: TGTGCCAGCATTCCAAAAATGACTGCAAGCGACTATGGCTACACCTTC. It translates to CASIPKMTASDYGYTF. V is TRBV6-1 and J is TRBJ1-2; D is unresolved. The CDR3 is 16 amino acids. The germline V gene has CDR1 MNHNS and CDR2 SASEGT. Trimming removed 7 bases from V and 3 bases from J, with 21 bases in between.

In its sample, this clonotype was seen many times. The rearrangement uses TRBV3-1 and TRBJ1-4; D unresolved. The V end lost 0 bases, the J end lost 7 bases, and 18 bases lay between the germline ends. The CDR3 is made up of 17 amino acids. The germline V gene encodes CDR1 LGHDT and CDR2 YNNKEL (reference sequence). CDR3 sequence reads: CASSQDLEQIWSEKLFF. Here the CDR3 DNA reads TGTGCCAGCAGCCAAGATCTGGAACAGATTTGGAGTGAAAAACTGTTTTTT.

This clonotype was seen repeatedly, ten times or more. The rearrangement joins TRBV2 to TRBJ1-3, with D possibly TRBD1 on 6 matching bases. The CDR3 spans 15 residues. Germline CDR1 SNHLY, CDR2 FYNNEI. Trimming stripped 4 bases from V and 0 bases from J, with 10 bases between. The CDR3 region has the DNA TGTGCCAGCAGTGGGGACACGTTCTCTGGAAACACCATATATTTT. This translates into CASSGDTFSGNTIYF.

This clonotype appeared many times. The chain has TRBV6-1 and TRBJ2-3; 10 bases are shared with TRBD2. V was clipped by 10 bases and J by 2 bases; unmatched bases: 6. The CDR3 extends over 14 amino acids. The germline CDR1 and CDR2 sequences are MNHNS and SASEGT. CDR3 bases: TGTGCCACCACCAGCGGGGGGGCCACAGATACGCAGTATTTT. Its protein is CATTSGGATDTQYF.

This clonotype has more than one count but fewer than ten. The CDR3, as DNA: TGTGCCAGCAGCATAGACGGGGGTCCGTGGGCCCAGTACTTC. Amino acids: CASSIDGGPWAQYF. The J gene is TRBJ2-5, the V gene TRBV14, with D possibly matching TRBD2 (6 bases). Germline CDR1 reads SGHDN; CDR2 reads FVKESK. V lost 5 bases and J 9 bases, leaving 19 bases between the germline ends. The CDR3 contains 14 residues.